The next 25 T cell receptor beta chains were all read from a single sample in a study of blood T cell repertoires in COVID-19. Data came from immunoSEQ multiplex PCR; TCRdb stores just in-frame clones and leaves some out. The sample has 100,000 to 120,000 clones; around 90% are singletons. Source material: peripheral blood. These receptors originate from a woman aged 45-65 years with acute or convalescent COVID-19.

This chain connects TRBV19 to TRBJ1-2, with a tentative D call TRBD1 (6 bases). Germline CDR1 reads LNHDA; CDR2 reads SQIVND (reference sequence). Between the trimmed V and J ends, which lost 2 bases and 3 bases, there was a span of 13 bases. This CDR3 is built from 15 residues. The CDR3 reads CASSISSGVDYGYTF. DNA for the CDR3: TGTGCCAGTAGTATATCGTCAGGGGTTGACTATGGCTACACCTTC.

The chain joins TRBV2 to TRBJ2-1; D remains ambiguous. V lost 1 base to trimming and J lost 8 bases, with 9 bases between them. Per the germline V gene, CDR1 is SNHLY and CDR2 is FYNNEI. CDR3 length equals 13 residues. CDR3 sequence (DNA): TGTGCCAGCAGTGAAGGATGGCAGGATGAGCAGTTCTTC. It encodes CASSEGWQDEQFF.

This chain uses TRBV11-2 with TRBJ2-7; TRBD2 matches 10 bases. The junction had 1 base not matched to a gene; V was cut back by 2 bases and J by 0 bases. The CDR3 is 15 residues long. Germline V lookup: CDR1 SGHAT, CDR2 FQNNGV. The CDR3 loop is CASSLTSGASYEQYF. The CDR3 DNA reads as TGTGCCAGCAGCTTAACTAGCGGGGCCTCCTACGAGCAGTACTTC.

This chain links TRBV6-4 with TRBJ2-7; TRBD2 agrees at 15 bases. V trimming: 3 bases; J trimming: 0 bases; junction bases outside the gene matches: 9. CDR3 length equals 19 residues. Germline loops: CDR1 MRHNA, CDR2 SNTAGT. The CDR3, as DNA: TGTGCCAGCAGTGAACACCCCCCGGGACTAGCGGGAGGCTCCTACGAGCAGTACTTC. As protein: CASSEHPPGLAGGSYEQYF.

There are a few counts of this clone. The chain is built from TRBV2 and TRBJ1-2; TRBD1 might be the D (6 bases). The CDR3 is 13 amino acids. The V gene's germline CDR1 is SNHLY and CDR2 FYNNEI. V shed 6 bases and J shed 3 bases, with 11 bases lying between them. The CDR3 region has the DNA TGTGCCAGCAGCCAGGACAGTTACTATGGCTACACCTTC. This translates into CASSQDSYYGYTF.

The gene calls are TRBV19 and TRBJ2-3, with D possibly TRBD2 on 6 matching bases. The CDR3 is made up of 15 amino acids. V lost 5 bases and J lost 4, with 16 bases in between. In germline, CDR1 is LNHDA, CDR2 SQIVND (reference sequence). The CDR3 sequence: CASSFGGLLPDTQYF. As DNA, the CDR3 is TGTGCCAGTAGTTTCGGGGGATTACTACCAGATACGCAGTATTTT.

Written as DNA, the CDR3 is TGTGCCACCAGCACCCGGACTAGCGGGAACACCGGGGAGCTGTTTTTT. Encoded protein: CATSTRTSGNTGELFF. The gene calls are TRBV15 and TRBJ2-2, with 10 bases identical to TRBD2. V trimming: 4 bases; J trimming: 1 base; junction bases outside the gene matches: 3. The length of the CDR3 is 16 residues. Germline CDR1 LNHNV, CDR2 YYDKDF (reference sequence).

In DNA form, the CDR3 reads TGTGCCAGCAGCGGGGACTCGCAGAAGCAGTACTTC. This translates into CASSGDSQKQYF. The rearrangement links TRBV9 to TRBJ2-7, with a possible D match to TRBD2 (6 bases). The CDR3 runs 12 residues. Germline V gene data show CDR1 as SGDLS and CDR2 as YYNGEE. The ends were cut back, 3 bases at V and 8 bases at J, with 12 bases in the middle.

This sequence joins TRBV21-1 and TRBJ2-7; TRBD1, the table's D call, lacks a check against the DNA. TRBV21-1 is a documented pseudogene. CDR3 size: 17 residues. Here the CDR3 DNA reads TGTGCCAGCAGCCTAAGCGCAGTGGGACAGTTCTCCTACGAGCAGTACTTC. Translated: CASSLSAVGQFSYEQYF.

This chain connects TRBV28 to TRBJ2-5, with TRBD1 identical over 8 bases. The CDR3 is 13 residues long. Looked up from germline, CDR1 is MDHEN and CDR2 is SYDVKM. V lost 4 bases to trimming and J lost 6 bases; unmatched junction nucleotides: 4. The CDR3 sequence: CASSSGGRKTQYF. The CDR3 DNA follows: TGTGCCAGCAGTTCAGGGGGCCGGAAGACCCAGTACTTC.

The rearrangement joins TRBV3-1 (or the pseudogene TRBV3-2) to TRBJ2-1, with TRBD2 matching 9 bases. Germline loops: CDR1 LGHDT, CDR2 YNNKEL (reference sequence). The CDR3 spans 17 residues. J was trimmed by 1 base and V by 4 bases; bases with no gene match: 8. The CDR3, as DNA: TGTGCCAGCAGCCGGGGGCTAGCGGGAAGTTCCTACAATGAGCAGTTCTTC. Protein product: CASSRGLAGSSYNEQFF.

The chain employs TRBV11-2 and TRBJ1-3, with 7 positions matching TRBD1. This CDR3 has 14 amino acids. Germline V lookup: CDR1 SGHAT, CDR2 FQNNGV. Trimming took 4 bases from V and 1 from J; bases not matched to a gene: 1. The CDR3, as DNA: TGTGCCAGCAGCTCGACAGGGTCTGGAAACACCATATATTTT. Its protein is CASSSTGSGNTIYF.

This clone occurred once. CDR3 amino acids: CAAQMGAKNSPLHF. CDR3 in DNA: TGTGCCGCCCAGATGGGGGCGAAGAATTCACCCCTCCACTTT. The chain recombines TRBV2 with TRBJ1-6, with D maybe TRBD1 (6 bases). This CDR3 is built from 14 residues. Trimming removed 11 bases at V and 7 bases at J, with 18 bases between. The germline CDR1 and CDR2 sequences are SNHLY and FYNNEI.

The chain recombines TRBV27 with TRBJ1-5; TRBD1 matches 7 bases. Germline loops: CDR1 MNHEY, CDR2 SMNVEV (reference sequence). The J segment lost 7 bases and the V segment lost 5 bases, leaving 5 bases of the junction unmatched. The CDR3 is 13 residues long. CDR3 sequence: CASSIDRAQPQHF. For the CDR3, the DNA is TGTGCCAGCAGTATCGACAGGGCCCAGCCCCAGCATTTT.

V and J are TRBV9 and TRBJ2-3; 10 bases align to TRBD2. With V trimmed by 0 bases and J by 3 bases, 1 base remained unmatched. CDR1 and CDR2 from the germline V gene are SGDLS and YYNGEE. CDR3 length equals 15 residues. The CDR3 is CASSVVAGGTDTQYF. CDR3 bases: TGTGCCAGCAGCGTAGTAGCGGGAGGTACAGATACGCAGTATTTT. The full variable domain, completed using reference TRBV9 and TRBJ2-3, is DSGVTQTPKHLITATGQRVTLRCSPRSGDLSVYWYQQSLDQGLQFLIQYYNGEERAKGNILERFSAQQFPDLHSELNLSSLELGDSALYFCASSVVAGGTDTQYFGPGTRLTVL.

The chain joins TRBV2 to TRBJ2-1; 7 bases are shared with TRBD2. Per the germline V gene, CDR1 is SNHLY and CDR2 is FYNNEI. V trimming: 4 bases; J trimming: 6 bases; junction bases outside the gene matches: 6. This CDR3 comprises 14 residues. Here the CDR3 reads CASSGGGGSNEQFF. CDR3 nucleotides: TGTGCCAGCAGTGGGGGGGGAGGGAGCAATGAGCAGTTCTTC.

The V call is TRBV6-1, the J call TRBJ1-1; no firm D call. Trimming shortened V by 4 bases and J by 1 base, and 16 bases separated the two germline ends. The length of the CDR3 is 16 residues. Per germline, CDR1 MNHNS and CDR2 SASEGT. The CDR3 reads CASSAPPASGNTEAFF. DNA for the CDR3: TGTGCCAGCAGTGCCCCCCCCGCCTCAGGGAACACTGAAGCTTTCTTT.

The gene calls are TRBV7-2 and TRBJ1-1; 9 bases map to TRBD1. V shed 5 bases, J shed 7 bases, and the junction held 2 bases outside the gene matches. CDR1 is SGHTA and CDR2 is FQGNSA in the germline V gene. The CDR3 is 12 amino acids. Here the CDR3 DNA reads TGTGCCAGCAGCCTGGACAGGGGTGAAGCTTTCTTT. Encoded protein: CASSLDRGEAFF.

CDR3 in DNA: TGTGCCAGCTCACCGGGGGGAGCATCCTATAATTCACCCCTCCACTTT. Protein: CASSPGGASYNSPLHF. The rearrangement links TRBV18 to TRBJ1-6; possibly TRBD1 for D (5 bases). The CDR3 runs 16 residues. Germline CDR1 KGHSH, CDR2 LQKENI. The V gene lost 3 bases and the J gene lost 1 base, with 10 bases spanning the gap.

The chain recombines TRBV5-1 with TRBJ2-3, with D possibly being TRBD1 (5 bases). V was pared by 0 bases and J by 4 bases, with 9 bases between. Germline CDR1 SGHRS, CDR2 YFSETQ. The CDR3 contains 14 residues. The CDR3 DNA reads TGCGCCAGCAGCTTGGCAGGGTTCCCAGATACGCAGTATTTT. Translated: CASSLAGFPDTQYF. Full variable domain (missing parts from reference TRBV5-1 and TRBJ2-3): KAGVTQTPRYLIKTRGQQVTLSCSPISGHRSVSWYQQTPGQGLQFLFEYFSETQRNKGNFPGRFSGRQFSNSRSEMNVSTLELGDSALYLCASSLAGFPDTQYFGPGTRLTVL.

The chain joins TRBV19 to TRBJ2-2; TRBD2 aligns across 9 bases. The CDR3 has 15 amino acids. V lost 6 bases, J lost 3 bases, and 5 bases stayed unmatched. CDR1 is LNHDA, CDR2 SQIVND, per germline (reference sequence). The CDR3 loop reads CASRLAGPYTGELFF. CDR3 nucleotide sequence: TGTGCCAGTAGACTAGCGGGCCCCTACACCGGGGAGCTGTTTTTT.

The rearrangement links TRBV6-5 to TRBJ2-3, with D possibly TRBD2 on 5 matching bases. The germline V gene encodes CDR1 MNHEY and CDR2 SVGAGI. This CDR3 is built from 14 residues. V lost 7 bases and J lost 3, with 14 bases in between. CDR3 DNA: TGTGCCAGCACGCTGCTAGCAAGTACAGATACGCAGTATTTT. This gives the protein CASTLLASTDTQYF.

This clone appeared a single time. The V call is TRBV2, the J call TRBJ1-2, with 10 bases that match TRBD1. CDR1 and CDR2 from the germline V gene are SNHLY and FYNNEI. The CDR3 contains 15 residues. V was clipped by 2 bases and J by 5 bases; unmatched bases: 5. DNA of the CDR3: TGTGCCAGCAGTGAACGACAGGGGGCGAATTATGGCTACACCTTC. Translated: CASSERQGANYGYTF.

The table lists this clone with a count of one. This chain joins TRBV19 and TRBJ1-6, with 9 bases matching TRBD1. The CDR3 contains 16 residues. Germline CDR1 and CDR2: LNHDA and SQIVND (reference sequence). The junction had 9 bases not matched to a gene; V was cut back by 2 bases and J by 10 bases. This chain's CDR3 is CASSILGQGNYSPLHF. The CDR3 coding sequence is TGTGCCAGTAGTATACTCGGACAGGGGAATTACTCACCCCTCCACTTT.

The chain recombines TRBV12-3 or TRBV12-4 with TRBJ2-1; D is unresolved. This CDR3 is 12 amino acids long. The germline V and J ends were trimmed by 2 bases and 8 bases, with 7 bases remaining between them. CDR3 residues: CASSLLAHEQFF. In DNA form, the CDR3 reads TGTGCCAGCAGTTTATTGGCCCATGAGCAGTTCTTC.